One sample yielded the 17 T cell receptor beta chains listed below, sequenced in a study of blood T cell repertoires in COVID-19. Assay used: immunoSEQ multiplex PCR; TCRdb lists only in-frame clones, some missing. Among approximately 110,000 clones, 60% to 80% were seen once, and the ten largest hold 6%. Sequenced sample: peripheral blood. These receptors were collected from a man older than 75 with COVID-19, enrolled during active disease.

The chain joins TRBV10-1 to TRBJ2-7; D gene ambiguous. V lost 7 bases and J 9 bases, leaving 28 bases between the germline ends. The CDR3 totals 16 residues. Germline CDR1 reads WNHNN; CDR2 reads SYGVQD (reference sequence). The CDR3 nucleotides read TGCGCCAGCACCCCCTTTCCCCCAGCGACCTACGAGCGGCAGTACTTC. Amino acid sequence: CASTPFPPATYERQYF.

The chain links TRBV15 to TRBJ2-1; a possible D gene is TRBD2 (5 bases). V was trimmed by 4 bases and J by 3 bases, leaving 19 bases between them. The CDR3 runs 17 residues. Germline V gene data show CDR1 as LNHNV and CDR2 as YYDKDF (reference sequence). The CDR3 here is CATSKREPSDVYNEQFF. Written as DNA, the CDR3 is TGTGCCACCAGCAAAAGGGAGCCGTCGGATGTCTACAATGAGCAGTTCTTC.

In its sample, this clone was seen a few times. The chain combines TRBV5-4 with TRBJ2-1; TRBD2 might be the D (6 bases). The CDR3 covers 16 residues. Trimming pared 0 bases from V and 2 bases from J, leaving 12 bases between. CDR1 and CDR2 from the germline V gene are SGHNT and YYREEE (reference sequence). CDR3 amino acids: CASSLAKGGAYNEQFF. In DNA, the CDR3 is TGTGCCAGCAGCTTGGCTAAGGGAGGCGCCTACAATGAGCAGTTCTTC.

This chain links TRBV18 with TRBJ2-2; D gene uncertain. CDR1 KGHSH and CDR2 LQKENI come from the germline V gene. The ends were cut back, 3 bases at V and 5 bases at J, with 10 bases in the middle. This CDR3 has 14 residues. The CDR3 bases are TGTGCCAGCTCACCCTCCCGAGGAACCGGGGAGCTGTTTTTT. This sequence encodes CASSPSRGTGELFF.

The V call is TRBV4-1, the J call TRBJ1-2, with 8 bases matching TRBD1. J lost 0 bases, V lost 4 bases, and 7 bases had no gene match. CDR3 size: 16 residues. Germline V gives CDR1 MGHRA, CDR2 YSYEKL. The CDR3 coding sequence is TGCGCCAGCAGCCCGAGGACAGGGAGTACTAACTATGGCTACACCTTC. It is translated as CASSPRTGSTNYGYTF.

V gene TRBV29-1 combines with J gene TRBJ1-2; 9 bases fit TRBD1. The germline gives CDR1 SQVTM, CDR2 ANQGSEA. The CDR3 extends over 14 amino acids. V shed 3 bases and J 2 bases; nucleotides not matched to a gene: 4. In nucleotides, the CDR3 is TGCAGCGTTGATACCGGGACAGGGAACTATGGCTACACCTTC. It translates to CSVDTGTGNYGYTF.

In this sample, this clone turned up many times. Other DNA sequences from this sample encode an identical CDR3 as well. The gene calls are TRBV28 and TRBJ1-1; 7 nucleotides line up with TRBD1. Trimming removed 6 bases from V and 0 bases from J; junction bases left unmatched: 4. The CDR3 is 14 amino acids. Germline CDR1 reads MDHEN; CDR2 reads SYDVKM. The chain's CDR3 is CASSSGQLNTEAFF. DNA of the CDR3: TGTGCCAGCAGCTCGGGACAGTTGAACACTGAAGCTTTCTTT.

This clone was observed a handful of times. The CDR3 region is CSVSQGALNNSPLHF. CDR3 in DNA: TGCAGCGTTTCACAGGGGGCCTTGAATAATTCACCCCTCCACTTT. V is TRBV29-1 and J is TRBJ1-6; 9 positions agree with TRBD1. In germline, CDR1 is SQVTM, CDR2 ANQGSEA. The CDR3 extends over 15 amino acids. The V gene end was trimmed by 5 bases and the J gene end by 5 bases; junction bases not matched to a gene: 7.

V is TRBV7-8 and J is TRBJ2-1, with 9 bases identical to TRBD2. The V gene's germline CDR1 is SGHVS and CDR2 FQNEAQ. The ends lost 1 base at V and 8 bases at J; junction bases unmatched: 6. CDR3 length: 15 residues. The CDR3 is CASSLEVAGVDEQFF. The CDR3, as DNA: TGTGCCAGCAGCTTAGAGGTAGCGGGAGTGGATGAGCAGTTCTTC.

V usage is TRBV30 and J usage is TRBJ1-1; unclear D gene. The length of the CDR3 is 13 residues. Germline CDR1 is GTSNPN and CDR2 is SVGIG (reference sequence). Trimming left V 2 bases short and J 4 bases short, with 11 bases between. Written as DNA, the CDR3 is TGTGCCTGGAGTCGAAGTCAGTCCACTGAAGCTTTCTTT. Translating gives CAWSRSQSTEAFF.

There are a few counts of this clone. CDR3 in amino acids: CASRAIGGKLFF. In DNA form, the CDR3 reads TGTGCCAGCAGAGCTATCGGTGGAAAACTGTTTTTT. The rearrangement uses TRBV11-2 and TRBJ1-4; D call uncertain. Trimming removed 6 bases at V and 10 bases at J, with 12 bases between. This CDR3 region has 12 residues. Germline-derived CDR1 and CDR2 are SGHAT and FQNNGV.

The CDR3 protein is CASSPPQETQYF. CDR3 DNA sequence: TGTGCCAGCAGTCCTCCTCAAGAGACCCAGTACTTC. This chain uses TRBV28 with TRBJ2-5; no reliable D call. Germline assignment: CDR1 MDHEN and CDR2 SYDVKM. Trimming left V 5 bases short and J 2 bases short, with 6 bases between. The CDR3 totals 12 residues.

This clone was picked up a small number of times. The chain employs TRBV30 and TRBJ1-1; D uncertain. CDR1 and CDR2 from the germline V gene are GTSNPN and SVGIG (reference sequence). The CDR3 extends over 11 amino acids. Trimming took 2 bases from V and 8 from J, leaving 9 bases between them. Here the CDR3 reads CAWSRNIEAFF. In DNA, the CDR3 is TGTGCCTGGAGTAGAAACATCGAAGCTTTCTTT.

Details on this clone: Additional DNA sequences in this sample encode the identical CDR3. The chain links TRBV3-1 (or the pseudogene TRBV3-2) to TRBJ2-1; 12 bases align to TRBD2. Germline V gene lookup returns CDR1 LGHDT and CDR2 YNNKEL (reference sequence). Trimming at V came to 4 bases and at J to 4 bases, leaving 8 bases not matched to a gene. This CDR3 spans 17 amino acids. CDR3 loop: CASSLQGTSGPYNEQFF. The CDR3 DNA sequence: TGTGCCAGCAGCCTTCAGGGGACTAGCGGGCCATACAATGAGCAGTTCTTC.

CDR3 region: CSVEGTSGRVQFF. As DNA, the CDR3 is TGCAGCGTTGAGGGGACTAGCGGGAGAGTGCAGTTCTTC. The chain is built from TRBV29-1 and TRBJ2-1; TRBD2 agrees at 14 bases. The germline CDR1 and CDR2 sequences are SQVTM and ANQGSEA. Germline trimming cut 3 bases from V and 12 bases from J; bases unmatched to any gene: 4. The CDR3 contains 13 residues.

DNA of the CDR3: TGTGCCAGCAGCTTAGCCTCTAACTATGGCTACACCTTC. Amino acid sequence: CASSLASNYGYTF. This chain links TRBV7-8 with TRBJ1-2; no clear D gene. Trimming removed 0 bases from V and 0 bases from J, with 2 bases in between. Germline values: CDR1 SGHVS, CDR2 FQNEAQ. This CDR3 contains 13 residues.

This sequence joins TRBV10-3 and TRBJ2-3; D not resolved. The germline V gene has CDR1 ENHRY and CDR2 SYGVKD. V was trimmed by 10 bases and J by 5 bases, leaving 10 bases between them. CDR3 length: 11 amino acids. The CDR3 reads CATSSGDTQYF. The CDR3 DNA reads as TGTGCCACGTCCAGTGGAGATACGCAGTATTTT.